Shown below are 32 T cell receptor beta chains from a single sample sequenced in a study of T cell responses to AZD1222 COVID-19 vaccine. Clones were sequenced by immunoSEQ multiplex PCR, and TCRdb holds only the in-frame ones, with some missing. The sample includes about 150,000 clones, around 86% seen only once; the top ten take 8% to 10%. The source was peripheral blood, collected 28 days after the second AZD1222 dose. These TCRs come from an adult who received the AZD1222 COVID-19 vaccine.

The V gene is TRBV6-2 or TRBV6-3, the J gene TRBJ2-2; 13 positions agree with TRBD2. J lost 8 bases, V lost 5 bases, and 8 bases had no gene match. The CDR3 spans 16 residues. The germline CDR1 and CDR2 sequences are MNHEY and SVGEGT. In DNA, the CDR3 is TGTGCCAGCAGTCGAACTAGCGGGAGGGCCACGGGGGAGCTGTTTTTT. Translation gives CASSRTSGRATGELFF.

This clone has a single count. The gene calls are TRBV28 and TRBJ1-3; D not certain. V lost 6 bases to trimming and J lost 0 bases, with 12 bases between them. The CDR3 has 15 amino acids. Germline V gives CDR1 MDHEN, CDR2 SYDVKM. The CDR3 protein is CASRSGSPSGNTIYF. DNA of the CDR3: TGTGCCAGCAGGAGCGGGAGCCCCTCTGGAAACACCATATATTTT.

V and J are TRBV5-6 and TRBJ2-3, with 10 bases fitting TRBD2. CDR3 length equals 17 residues. Germline V lookup: CDR1 SGHDT, CDR2 YYEEEE. The J segment lost 6 bases and the V segment lost 6 bases, leaving 16 bases of the junction unmatched. For the CDR3, the DNA is TGTGCCAGCAACCTAGTCGGGGCTAGCGGGAGTGGCGATACGCAGTATTTT. It yields the protein CASNLVGASGSGDTQYF.

V usage is TRBV6-2 or TRBV6-3 and J usage is TRBJ2-5; D may be TRBD1 or TRBD2 (6 bases each). Germline V gene data show CDR1 as MNHEY and CDR2 as SVGEGT. The CDR3 consists of 14 residues. Trimming shortened V by 4 bases and J by 1 base, and 10 bases separated the two germline ends. The CDR3: CASSWGAVQETQYF. In nucleotides, the CDR3 is TGTGCCAGCAGTTGGGGGGCAGTCCAAGAGACCCAGTACTTC.

The genes are TRBV19 and TRBJ1-2; TRBD1 agrees at 7 bases. Per the germline V gene, CDR1 is LNHDA and CDR2 is SQIVND (reference sequence). CDR3 length: 13 amino acids. The V gene end was trimmed by 9 bases and the J gene end by 8 bases; junction bases not matched to a gene: 12. Here the CDR3 DNA reads TGTGCCAGCCTCGCGGGACAGATCGGCGGCTACACCTTC. Translated: CASLAGQIGGYTF.

V is TRBV19 and J is TRBJ2-7; D gene uncertain. The CDR3 totals 13 residues. V gave up 1 base and J gave up 1 base, with 5 bases separating them. CDR1 is LNHDA and CDR2 is SQIVND in the germline V gene (reference sequence). The CDR3 is CASSIGESYEQYF. Written as DNA, the CDR3 is TGTGCCAGTAGTATAGGGGAATCCTACGAGCAGTACTTC.

This chain connects TRBV7-2 to TRBJ1-2, with a weak D call TRBD1 (6 bases). The germline gives CDR1 SGHTA, CDR2 FQGNSA. The CDR3 is 14 residues long. The germline V and J ends were trimmed by 0 bases and 4 bases, with 9 bases remaining between them. CDR3 bases: TGTGCCAGCAGCTTAGCCCAGGGGATCTATGGCTACACCTTC. Encoded protein: CASSLAQGIYGYTF. Full variable domain (rest looked up from reference TRBV7-2 and TRBJ1-2): GAGVSQSPSNKVTEKGKDVELRCDPISGHTALYWYRQSLGQGLEFLIYFQGNSAPDKSGLPSDRFSAERTGGSVSTLTIQRTQQEDSAVYLCASSLAQGIYGYTFGSGTRLTVV.

The genes are TRBV28 and TRBJ1-2; D perhaps matches TRBD1 (6 bases). The CDR3 is 15 residues long. Trimming stripped 1 base from V and 4 bases from J, with 13 bases between. The germline V gene has CDR1 MDHEN and CDR2 SYDVKM. The CDR3 nucleotides read TGTGCCAGCAGTTTATTGGGGGGCAGGAGCTATGGCTACACCTTC. This translates into CASSLLGGRSYGYTF.

This chain connects TRBV6-6 to TRBJ2-7; tentatively, D is TRBD2 (6 bases). V lost 6 bases and J lost 0, with 18 bases in between. Germline values: CDR1 MNHNY, CDR2 SVGAGI (reference sequence). This CDR3 is 16 amino acids long. This CDR3 reads CASSPRGVGSSYEQYF. CDR3 nucleotides: TGTGCCAGCAGCCCTAGAGGGGTCGGGAGCTCCTACGAGCAGTACTTC.

This clone was observed once. This rearrangement joins TRBV9 to TRBJ2-1, with 11 bases lining up with TRBD2. V lost 3 bases to trimming and J lost 4 bases; unmatched junction nucleotides: 9. Per germline, CDR1 SGDLS and CDR2 YYNGEE. The CDR3 runs 17 residues. Here the CDR3 DNA reads TGTGCCAGCAGCGAGGGTCCGGGACTAGCGGAATACAATGAGCAGTTCTTC. Translation: CASSEGPGLAEYNEQFF.

Worth noting for this clone: This same CDR3 is encoded by further DNA sequences in the sample. The gene calls are TRBV28 and TRBJ2-7; 8 positions match TRBD2. Germline values: CDR1 MDHEN, CDR2 SYDVKM. The CDR3 loop spans 14 amino acids. V was pared by 1 base and J by 3 bases, with 2 bases of the junction left unmatched. In DNA, the CDR3 is TGTGCCAGCAGTTTATTGGCGGGAGGCTACGAGCAGTACTTC. This sequence encodes CASSLLAGGYEQYF.

J is TRBJ1-1 and V is TRBV28, with D unclear. This CDR3 is built from 13 residues. CDR1 and CDR2 (germline): MDHEN, SYDVKM. The ends were cut back, 6 bases at V and 2 bases at J, with 10 bases in the middle. The CDR3 is CASRPTANTEAFF. The CDR3 DNA is TGTGCCAGCAGGCCCACAGCTAACACTGAAGCTTTCTTT.

The J gene is TRBJ2-7, the V gene TRBV28; 9 nucleotides line up with TRBD1. The V and J ends lost 5 bases and 3 bases, in that order; junction bases with no gene match: 5. Germline V gene lookup returns CDR1 MDHEN and CDR2 SYDVKM. This CDR3 comprises 14 residues. The CDR3 loop is CASSPSGQGYEQYF. The DNA for the CDR3 is TGTGCCAGCAGTCCTTCGGGACAGGGCTACGAGCAGTACTTC.

The genes are TRBV9 and TRBJ1-2; maybe TRBD1 (5 bases). Germline V gives CDR1 SGDLS, CDR2 YYNGEE. The CDR3 runs to 15 residues. The V and J ends lost 3 bases and 9 bases respectively, with 21 bases between them. The CDR3 loop is CASSASGPGLASYTF. The CDR3 DNA reads TGTGCCAGCAGCGCCTCAGGGCCAGGACTTGCTAGCTACACCTTC.

This chain joins TRBV7-3 and TRBJ2-3, with 7 positions matching TRBD2. The germline gives CDR1 SGHTA, CDR2 FQGTGA. This CDR3 has 16 residues. V gave up 4 bases and J gave up 6 bases; unmatched junction bases: 13. In DNA form, the CDR3 reads TGTGCCAGCAGCTCACGAGCGGGGAAAAGGTTTGATACGCAGTATTTT. This gives the protein CASSSRAGKRFDTQYF.

V is TRBV11-3 and J is TRBJ2-3; TRBD2 might be the D (6 bases). V lost 2 bases and J lost 3, with 15 bases in between. Germline V lookup: CDR1 SGHNT, CDR2 YENEEA. This CDR3 region has 16 residues. Here the CDR3 reads CASSLSRGGETDTQYF. CDR3 DNA sequence: TGTGCCAGCAGCTTATCCAGAGGCGGGGAAACAGATACGCAGTATTTT.

The CDR3 DNA reads as TGTGCCAGCAGTTCCACCACAATCCCGGGACAGGGGCGACCCTCAAGGGCTGGAAACACCATATATTTT. Amino acid sequence: CASSSTTIPGQGRPSRAGNTIYF. The V and J genes are TRBV28 and TRBJ1-3; TRBD1 agrees at 10 bases. The CDR3 consists of 23 residues. With 4 bases clipped from V and 2 bases from J, the junction kept 26 bases outside the gene matches. Germline CDR1 MDHEN, CDR2 SYDVKM.

The chain links TRBV20-1 to TRBJ2-3; the match to TRBD1 covers 10 bases. Germline CDR1 and CDR2: DFQATT and SNEGSKA (reference sequence). This CDR3 comprises 14 residues. The V gene end was trimmed by 5 bases and the J gene end by 7 bases; junction bases not matched to a gene: 9. The DNA of the CDR3 is TGCAGTGCTGGTGGGGGACAGGGGATGAATACGCAGTATTTT. This sequence encodes CSAGGGQGMNTQYF.

The chain is built from TRBV18 and TRBJ2-2, with TRBD1 matching 7 bases. CDR3 size: 15 residues. Looked up from germline, CDR1 is KGHSH and CDR2 is LQKENI. The trim removed 3 bases at V and 6 bases at J, leaving 7 bases unmatched. The CDR3 bases are TGTGCCAGCTCACCTGTGGAAGGGGGCGCCGGGGAGCTGTTTTTT. Its translation: CASSPVEGGAGELFF. Full variable domain (rest looked up from reference TRBV18 and TRBJ2-2): NAGVMQNPRHLVRRRGQEARLRCSPMKGHSHVYWYRQLPEEGLKFMVYLQKENIIDESGMPKERFSAEFPKEGPSILRIQQVVRGDSAAYFCASSPVEGGAGELFFGEGSRLTVL.

The chain combines TRBV9 with TRBJ2-2, with a possible D match to TRBD2 (6 bases). Germline V gives CDR1 SGDLS, CDR2 YYNGEE. Trimming removed 1 base from V and 4 bases from J, with 8 bases in between. CDR3 length equals 14 residues. CDR3 bases: TGTGCCAGCAGCGTATCAGCGGGCACCGGGGAGCTGTTTTTT. Its protein is CASSVSAGTGELFF.

The rearrangement links TRBV15 to TRBJ2-3, with a tentative D call TRBD2 (6 bases). V was pared by 6 bases and J by 4 bases, with 14 bases between. CDR1 is LNHNV and CDR2 is YYDKDF in the germline V gene (reference sequence). The CDR3 spans 14 residues. As DNA, the CDR3 is TGTGCCACCAGTACACCGGGAGACCCAGATACGCAGTATTTT. Encoded protein: CATSTPGDPDTQYF. The whole variable domain, remainder taken from reference TRBV15 and TRBJ2-3, is DAMVIQNPRYQVTQFGKPVTLSCSQTLNHNVMYWYQQKSSQAPKLLFHYYDKDFNNEADTPDNFQSRRPNTSFCFLDIRSPGLGDTAMYLCATSTPGDPDTQYFGPGTRLTVL.

Only one count was recorded for this clone. CDR3 region: CASSLGRVREKLFF. The CDR3 DNA reads as TGTGCCAGCAGCTTAGGCCGGGTTCGGGAAAAACTGTTTTTT. The chain links TRBV7-9 to TRBJ1-4; the D is unclear. Per germline, CDR1 SEHNR and CDR2 FQNEAQ (reference sequence). CDR3 length: 14 amino acids. Trimming stripped 1 base from V and 8 bases from J, with 11 bases between.

The V call is TRBV6-5, the J call TRBJ1-5; D unresolved. This CDR3 comprises 13 residues. V was cut by 3 bases and J by 1 base, with 4 bases left in between. The germline gives CDR1 MNHEY, CDR2 SVGAGI. The CDR3 is CASSYTSNQPQHF. The DNA for the CDR3 is TGTGCCAGCAGTTATACGAGCAATCAGCCCCAGCATTTT.

The CDR3 loop reads CASSPSGAKETQYF. CDR3 sequence (DNA): TGTGCCAGCAGCCCATCGGGGGCGAAAGAGACCCAGTACTTC. The chain employs TRBV7-3 and TRBJ2-5; D tentatively reads TRBD1 or TRBD2 (6 bases each). The CDR3 is made up of 14 amino acids. V lost 5 bases and J 3 bases, leaving 13 bases between the germline ends. Germline loops: CDR1 SGHTA, CDR2 FQGTGA.

The V and J genes are TRBV11-1 and TRBJ2-7, with D unclear. Trimming cost V 7 bases and J 4 bases, with 14 bases left between them. The germline CDR1 and CDR2 sequences are SGHAT and FQDESV (reference sequence). CDR3 size: 13 residues. CDR3 in amino acids: CASIPTTIYEQYF. The DNA for the CDR3 is TGTGCCAGCATCCCCACGACGATTTACGAGCAGTACTTC.

This chain connects TRBV27 to TRBJ2-7; no clear D gene. Germline lookup yields CDR1 MNHEY and CDR2 SMNVEV (reference sequence). The CDR3 runs 12 residues. The ends were cut back, 1 base at V and 5 bases at J, with 6 bases in the middle. In nucleotides, the CDR3 is TGTGCCAGCAGTTTATGGTGGAACGAGCAGTACTTC. Translated, it gives CASSLWWNEQYF.

J is TRBJ2-7 and V is TRBV29-1; TRBD1 aligns across 9 bases. CDR3 size: 13 residues. The V segment lost 7 bases and the J segment 6 bases; nucleotides outside the gene matches: 10. Germline V gene lookup returns CDR1 SQVTM and CDR2 ANQGSEA. The DNA of the CDR3 is TGCAGCGGGATGACAGGGGGTTCTGGCGAGCAGTACTTC. This sequence encodes CSGMTGGSGEQYF.

The chain couples TRBV19 to TRBJ1-5, with TRBD1 identical over 8 bases. This CDR3 contains 15 residues. V was pared by 3 bases and J by 7 bases, with 8 bases of the junction left unmatched. The germline V gene encodes CDR1 LNHDA and CDR2 SQIVND (reference sequence). The CDR3 reads CASSILRGQGQPQHF. As DNA, the CDR3 is TGTGCCAGTAGTATTCTCAGGGGGCAAGGGCAGCCCCAGCATTTT.

This chain uses TRBV20-1 with TRBJ2-7; perhaps TRBD2 as D (6 bases). Deletions cut 6 bases from V and 13 bases from J, with 16 bases between. This CDR3 contains 10 residues. Looked up from germline, CDR1 is DFQATT and CDR2 is SNEGSKA (reference sequence). In DNA, the CDR3 is TGCAGTGCCTCGAGCAGCGGGTTTTACTTC. Encoded protein: CSASSSGFYF.

This chain connects TRBV2 to TRBJ2-7, with 7 bases lining up with TRBD1. The germline CDR1 and CDR2 sequences are SNHLY and FYNNEI. This CDR3 region has 14 residues. V was clipped by 4 bases and J by 2 bases; unmatched bases: 5. The DNA of the CDR3 is TGTGCCAGCAGTGGACAGGGAGTTGCCTACGAGCAGTACTTC. This sequence encodes CASSGQGVAYEQYF. The full variable domain, in which reference TRBV2 and TRBJ2-7 provide the parts outside the CDR3, is EPEVTQTPSHQVTQMGQEVILRCVPISNHLYFYWYRQILGQKVEFLVSFYNNEISEKSEIFDDQFSVERPDGSNFTLKIRSTKLEDSAMYFCASSGQGVAYEQYFGPGTRLTVT.

The chain joins TRBV2 to TRBJ1-4; unclear D gene. V lost 6 bases and J 7 bases, leaving 9 bases between the germline ends. The CDR3 length is 12 residues. CDR1 and CDR2 from the germline V gene are SNHLY and FYNNEI. DNA for the CDR3: TGTGCCAGCAGAATGGGTGGTGAAAAACTGTTTTTT. This sequence encodes CASRMGGEKLFF.

This clone has a handful of counts. V is TRBV4-3 and J is TRBJ2-1, with D hard to call. The germline gives CDR1 LGHNA, CDR2 YSLEER. CDR3 size: 13 residues. Trimming pared 1 base from V and 5 bases from J, leaving 6 bases between. CDR3 nucleotides: TGCGCCAGCAGCCAAGCCGGAGACAATGAGCAGTTCTTC. Translation: CASSQAGDNEQFF.